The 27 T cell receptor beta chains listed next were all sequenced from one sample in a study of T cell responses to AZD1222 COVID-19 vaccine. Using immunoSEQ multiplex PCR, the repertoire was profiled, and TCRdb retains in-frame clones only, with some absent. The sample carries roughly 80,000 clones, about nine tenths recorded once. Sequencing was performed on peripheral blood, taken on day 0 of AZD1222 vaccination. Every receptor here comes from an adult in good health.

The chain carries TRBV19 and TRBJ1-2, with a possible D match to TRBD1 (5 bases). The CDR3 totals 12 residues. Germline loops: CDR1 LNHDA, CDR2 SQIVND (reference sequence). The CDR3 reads CGGDRPEYGYTF. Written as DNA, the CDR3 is TGTGGGGGGGATCGTCCTGAATATGGCTACACCTTC.

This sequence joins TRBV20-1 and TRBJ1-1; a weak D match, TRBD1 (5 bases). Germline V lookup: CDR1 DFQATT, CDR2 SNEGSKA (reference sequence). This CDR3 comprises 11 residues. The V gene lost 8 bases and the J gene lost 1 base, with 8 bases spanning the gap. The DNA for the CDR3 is TGCAGTATCAGGGAGAACACTGAAGCTTTCTTT. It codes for CSIRENTEAFF.

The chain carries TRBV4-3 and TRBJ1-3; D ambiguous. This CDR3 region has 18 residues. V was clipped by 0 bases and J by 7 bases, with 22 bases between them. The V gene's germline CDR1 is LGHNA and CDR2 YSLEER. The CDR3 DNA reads TGCGCCAGCAGCCAAGATCCCGCCATACACTCGAGGGAGAACACCATATATTTT. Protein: CASSQDPAIHSRENTIYF.

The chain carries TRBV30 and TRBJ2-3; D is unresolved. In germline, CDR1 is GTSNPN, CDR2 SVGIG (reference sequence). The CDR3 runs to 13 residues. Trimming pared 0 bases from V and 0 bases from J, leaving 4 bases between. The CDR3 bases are TGTGCCTGGAGTGTACTAAGCACAGATACGCAGTATTTT. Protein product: CAWSVLSTDTQYF.

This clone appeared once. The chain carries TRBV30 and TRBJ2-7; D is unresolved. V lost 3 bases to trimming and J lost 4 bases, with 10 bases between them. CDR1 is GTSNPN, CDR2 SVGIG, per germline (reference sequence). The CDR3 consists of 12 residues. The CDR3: CAWRKGKYEQYF. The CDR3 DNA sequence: TGTGCCTGGAGAAAGGGAAAGTACGAGCAGTACTTC.

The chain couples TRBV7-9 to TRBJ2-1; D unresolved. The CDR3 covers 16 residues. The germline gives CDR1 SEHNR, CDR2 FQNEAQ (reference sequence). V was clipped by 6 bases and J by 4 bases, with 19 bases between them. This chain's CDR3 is CASRTTYSRRYNEQFF. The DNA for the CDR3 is TGTGCCAGCAGAACGACATATTCCAGAAGATACAATGAGCAGTTCTTC. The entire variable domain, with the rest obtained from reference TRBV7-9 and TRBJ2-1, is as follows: DTGVSQNPRHKITKRGQNVTFRCDPISEHNRLYWYRQTLGQGPEFLTYFQNEAQLEKSRLLSDRFSAERPKGSFSTLEIQRTEQGDSAMYLCASRTTYSRRYNEQFFGPGTRLTVL.

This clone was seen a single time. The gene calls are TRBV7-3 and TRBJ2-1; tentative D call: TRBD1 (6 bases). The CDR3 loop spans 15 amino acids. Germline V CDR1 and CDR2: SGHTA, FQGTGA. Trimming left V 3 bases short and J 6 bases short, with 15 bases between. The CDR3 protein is CASSFVRQGRNEQFF. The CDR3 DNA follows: TGTGCCAGCAGCTTCGTCCGGCAGGGGCGCAATGAGCAGTTCTTC.

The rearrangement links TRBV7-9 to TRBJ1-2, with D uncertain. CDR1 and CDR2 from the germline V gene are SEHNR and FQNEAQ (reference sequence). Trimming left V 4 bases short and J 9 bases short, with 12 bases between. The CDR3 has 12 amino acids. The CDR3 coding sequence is TGTGCCAGCAGCTCCCCCCCCTGGAGCTACACCTTC. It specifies CASSSPPWSYTF.

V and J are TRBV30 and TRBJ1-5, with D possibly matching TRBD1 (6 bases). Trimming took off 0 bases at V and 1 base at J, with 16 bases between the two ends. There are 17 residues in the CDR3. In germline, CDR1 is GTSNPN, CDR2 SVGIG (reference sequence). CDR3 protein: CAWSVPWGPLSNQPQHF. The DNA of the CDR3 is TGTGCCTGGAGTGTACCGTGGGGGCCTCTCAGCAATCAGCCCCAGCATTTT.

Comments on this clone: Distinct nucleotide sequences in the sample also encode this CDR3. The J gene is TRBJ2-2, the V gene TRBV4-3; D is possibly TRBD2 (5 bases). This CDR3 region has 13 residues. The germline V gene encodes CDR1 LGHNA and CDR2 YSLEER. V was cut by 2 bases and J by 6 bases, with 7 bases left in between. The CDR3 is CASSQTGSGELFF. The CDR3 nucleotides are TGCGCCAGCAGCCAAACGGGATCCGGGGAGCTGTTTTTT.

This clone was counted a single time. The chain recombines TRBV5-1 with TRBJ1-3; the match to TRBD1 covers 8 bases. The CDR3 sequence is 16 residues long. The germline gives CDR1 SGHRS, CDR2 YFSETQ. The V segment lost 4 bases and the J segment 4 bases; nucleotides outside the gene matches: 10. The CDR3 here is CASSRTGGSAGNTIYF. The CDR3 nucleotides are TGCGCCAGCAGCAGAACAGGGGGATCGGCGGGAAACACCATATATTTT.

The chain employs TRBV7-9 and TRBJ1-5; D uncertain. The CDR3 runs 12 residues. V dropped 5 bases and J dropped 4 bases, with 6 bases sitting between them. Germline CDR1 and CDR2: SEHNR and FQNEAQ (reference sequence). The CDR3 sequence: CASSQENQPQHF. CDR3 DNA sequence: TGTGCCAGCAGCCAGGAGAATCAGCCCCAGCATTTT.

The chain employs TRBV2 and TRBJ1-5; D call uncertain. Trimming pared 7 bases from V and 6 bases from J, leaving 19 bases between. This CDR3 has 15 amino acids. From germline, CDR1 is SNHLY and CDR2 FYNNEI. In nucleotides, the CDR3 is TGTGCCAGCACCGACTTGACCCCCGGCGGTCAGCCCCAGCATTTT. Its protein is CASTDLTPGGQPQHF.

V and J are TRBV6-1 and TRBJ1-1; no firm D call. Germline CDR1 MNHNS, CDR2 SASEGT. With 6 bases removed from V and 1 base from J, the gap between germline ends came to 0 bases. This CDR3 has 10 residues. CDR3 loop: CASRNTEAFF. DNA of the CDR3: TGTGCCAGCAGGAACACTGAAGCTTTCTTT.

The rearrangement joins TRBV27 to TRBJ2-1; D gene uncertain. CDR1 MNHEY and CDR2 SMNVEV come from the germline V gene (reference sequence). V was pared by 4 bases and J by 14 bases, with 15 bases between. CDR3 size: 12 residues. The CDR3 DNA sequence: TGTGCCAGCAGTTCACCCTCCATGATGGAGTTCTTC. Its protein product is CASSSPSMMEFF.

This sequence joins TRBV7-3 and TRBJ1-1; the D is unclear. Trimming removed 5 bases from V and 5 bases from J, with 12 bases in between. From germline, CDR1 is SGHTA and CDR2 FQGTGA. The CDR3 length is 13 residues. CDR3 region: CASSAPGRTEAFF. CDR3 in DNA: TGTGCCAGCAGCGCACCGGGTCGGACTGAAGCTTTCTTT.

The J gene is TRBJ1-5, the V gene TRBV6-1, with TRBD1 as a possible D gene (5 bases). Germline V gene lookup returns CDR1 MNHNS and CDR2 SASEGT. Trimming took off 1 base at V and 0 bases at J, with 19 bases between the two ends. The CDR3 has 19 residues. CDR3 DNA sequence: TGTGCCAGCAGTGAAGAGTCGGGACGGAGAACTTATAGCAATCAGCCCCAGCATTTT. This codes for CASSEESGRRTYSNQPQHF.

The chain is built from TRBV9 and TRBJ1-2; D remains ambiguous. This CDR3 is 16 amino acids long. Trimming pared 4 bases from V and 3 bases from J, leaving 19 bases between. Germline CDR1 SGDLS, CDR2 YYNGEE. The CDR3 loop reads CASSTHPTRADYGYTF. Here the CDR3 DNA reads TGTGCCAGCAGCACTCACCCCACGAGGGCAGACTATGGCTACACCTTC.

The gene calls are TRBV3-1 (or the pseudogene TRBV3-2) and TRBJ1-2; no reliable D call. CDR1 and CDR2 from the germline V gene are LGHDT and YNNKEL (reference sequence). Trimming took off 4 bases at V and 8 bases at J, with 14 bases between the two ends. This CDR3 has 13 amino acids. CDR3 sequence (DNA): TGTGCCAGCAGCCCGCCCTCCAAATGGGGCTACACCTTC. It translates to CASSPPSKWGYTF.

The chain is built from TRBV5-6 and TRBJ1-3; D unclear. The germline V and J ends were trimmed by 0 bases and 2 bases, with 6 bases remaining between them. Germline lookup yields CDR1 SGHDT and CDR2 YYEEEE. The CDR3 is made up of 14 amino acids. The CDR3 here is CASSLAGAGNTIYF. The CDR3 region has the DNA TGTGCCAGCAGCTTGGCAGGTGCTGGAAACACCATATATTTT.

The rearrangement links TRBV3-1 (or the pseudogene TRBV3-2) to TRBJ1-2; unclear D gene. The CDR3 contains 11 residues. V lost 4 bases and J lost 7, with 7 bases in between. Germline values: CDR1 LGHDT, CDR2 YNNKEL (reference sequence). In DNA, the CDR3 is TGTGCCAGCAGCCGCATAGGTGGCTACACCTTC. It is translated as CASSRIGGYTF.

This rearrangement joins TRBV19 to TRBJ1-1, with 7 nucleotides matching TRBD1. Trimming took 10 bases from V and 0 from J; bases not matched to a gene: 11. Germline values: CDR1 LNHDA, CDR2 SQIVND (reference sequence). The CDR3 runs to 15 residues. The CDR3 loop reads CATATRTGMNTEAFF. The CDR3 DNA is TGTGCCACCGCAACACGGACAGGCATGAACACTGAAGCTTTCTTT.

This chain's CDR3 is CASSFSRVELFF. The CDR3 nucleotides read TGTGCCAGCAGTTTTTCGAGGGTGGAGCTGTTTTTT. The rearrangement joins TRBV12-3 or TRBV12-4 to TRBJ2-2; tentative D call: TRBD2 (5 bases). V dropped 3 bases and J dropped 10 bases, with 9 bases sitting between them. There are 12 residues in the CDR3.

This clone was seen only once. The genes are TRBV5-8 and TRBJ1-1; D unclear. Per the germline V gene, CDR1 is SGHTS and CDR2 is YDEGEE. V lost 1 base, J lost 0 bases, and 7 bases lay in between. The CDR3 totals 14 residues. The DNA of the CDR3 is TGTGCCAGCAGCTTGAGGGCCGTGAACACTGAAGCTTTCTTT. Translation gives CASSLRAVNTEAFF.

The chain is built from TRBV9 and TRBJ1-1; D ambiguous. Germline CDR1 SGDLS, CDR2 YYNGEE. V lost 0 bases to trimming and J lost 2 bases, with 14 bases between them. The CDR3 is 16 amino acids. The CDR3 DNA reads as TGTGCCAGCAGCGTAGCCCCGACCCCAGGTAACACTGAAGCTTTCTTT. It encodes CASSVAPTPGNTEAFF. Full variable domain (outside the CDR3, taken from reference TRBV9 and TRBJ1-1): DSGVTQTPKHLITATGQRVTLRCSPRSGDLSVYWYQQSLDQGLQFLIQYYNGEERAKGNILERFSAQQFPDLHSELNLSSLELGDSALYFCASSVAPTPGNTEAFFGQGTRLTVV.

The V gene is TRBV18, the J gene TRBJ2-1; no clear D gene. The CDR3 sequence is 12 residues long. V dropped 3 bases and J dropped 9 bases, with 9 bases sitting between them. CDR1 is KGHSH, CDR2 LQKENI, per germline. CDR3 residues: CASSPRRGEQFF. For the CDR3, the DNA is TGTGCCAGCTCACCTCGTAGAGGTGAGCAGTTCTTC.

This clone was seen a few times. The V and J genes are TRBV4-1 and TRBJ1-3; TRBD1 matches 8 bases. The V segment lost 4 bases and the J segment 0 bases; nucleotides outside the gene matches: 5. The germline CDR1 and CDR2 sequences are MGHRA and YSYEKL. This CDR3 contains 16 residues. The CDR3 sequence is CASSRTTGDSGNTIYF. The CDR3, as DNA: TGCGCCAGCAGCCGAACGACAGGGGACTCTGGAAACACCATATATTTT.